These 21 T cell receptor beta chains originate from one sample sequenced in a study of blood T cell repertoires in COVID-19. The method was immunoSEQ multiplex PCR; TCRdb's version includes in-frame clones alone and lacks a portion of them. The sample shows about 120,000 clones, over 75% of them seen only once. Source material: peripheral blood. The receptor source for this set is a man in his fifties with acute or convalescent COVID-19.

J is TRBJ2-3 and V is TRBV30, with D possibly TRBD1 on 5 matching bases. Germline CDR1 reads GTSNPN; CDR2 reads SVGIG (reference sequence). The CDR3 spans 14 residues. Between the trimmed V and J ends, which lost 3 bases and 0 bases, there was a span of 10 bases. Here the CDR3 reads CAWSKGASTDTQYF. The CDR3 bases are TGTGCCTGGAGCAAAGGGGCAAGCACAGATACGCAGTATTTT.

The chain carries TRBV12-2 and TRBJ2-7; no DNA check was done on the table's D call, TRBD1. TRBV12-2 is designated a pseudogene. The CDR3 sequence is 16 residues long. CDR3 DNA: TGTGCAAGTCGCTTAGCGCTGGGCCAGCTTTCCTACGAGCAGTACTTC. This codes for CASRLALGQLSYEQYF.

This clone was counted a few times. CDR3 sequence reads: CASSQERREGWTDTQYF. The CDR3 DNA reads TGTGCCAGCAGCCAAGAACGGCGGGAGGGCTGGACAGATACGCAGTATTTT. The V call is TRBV4-2, the J call TRBJ2-3; TRBD2 aligns across 9 bases. Germline V gene data show CDR1 as LGHNA and CDR2 as YNFKEQ. The CDR3 length is 17 residues. V shed 0 bases, J shed 3 bases, and the junction held 7 bases outside the gene matches.

This sequence joins TRBV28 and TRBJ1-2; D possibly corresponds to TRBD1 (5 bases). With 4 bases removed from V and 8 bases from J, the gap between germline ends came to 8 bases. The germline V gene has CDR1 MDHEN and CDR2 SYDVKM. The CDR3 extends over 11 amino acids. CDR3 sequence (DNA): TGTGCCAGCAGTTGGGGGGACGGCTACACCTTC. Translation: CASSWGDGYTF.

Turning to this clone: This same CDR3 is encoded by further DNA sequences in the sample. The genes are TRBV20-1 and TRBJ1-4; D ambiguous. From germline, CDR1 is DFQATT and CDR2 SNEGSKA (reference sequence). V was cut by 6 bases and J by 8 bases, with 10 bases left in between. This CDR3 comprises 11 residues. Here the CDR3 DNA reads TGCAGTGCAAGATCAGGCGAAAAACTGTTTTTT. Translated: CSARSGEKLFF.

This clone was seen only once. The chain has TRBV28 and TRBJ2-7; tentatively, D is TRBD1 (7 bases). The CDR3 has 13 amino acids. Trimming removed 3 bases from V and 2 bases from J, with 8 bases in between. Germline CDR1 reads MDHEN; CDR2 reads SYDVKM. The CDR3 DNA reads TGTGCCAGCAGTTTCAGGGGGGCCTACGAGCAGTACTTC. Amino acid sequence: CASSFRGAYEQYF.

The chain links TRBV6-5 to TRBJ2-1; 9 positions agree with TRBD1. With V trimmed by 6 bases and J by 7 bases, 7 bases remained unmatched. The CDR3 is 14 amino acids. CDR1 and CDR2 (germline): MNHEY, SVGAGI. The CDR3 reads CASSRDRVSNEQFF. CDR3 coding DNA: TGTGCCAGCAGCCGGGACAGGGTATCGAATGAGCAGTTCTTC.

V and J are TRBV28 and TRBJ2-3; tentatively, D is TRBD2 (6 bases). The V gene lost 9 bases and the J gene lost 3 bases, with 16 bases spanning the gap. The CDR3 is made up of 14 amino acids. Germline values: CDR1 MDHEN, CDR2 SYDVKM. CDR3 residues: CASISGPATDTQYF. DNA of the CDR3: TGTGCCAGTATTAGCGGTCCAGCAACAGATACGCAGTATTTT.

The rearrangement links TRBV19 to TRBJ1-2; D gene uncertain. The CDR3 loop spans 15 amino acids. V was clipped by 5 bases and J by 2 bases, with 15 bases between them. Germline values: CDR1 LNHDA, CDR2 SQIVND (reference sequence). CDR3 DNA sequence: TGTGCCAGTAGTGCCGGGTTTCGACTCAACTATGGCTACACCTTC. Translated, it gives CASSAGFRLNYGYTF.

This clone has ten or more counts. The J gene is TRBJ1-2, the V gene TRBV24-1, with TRBD1 matching over 7 bases. The CDR3 runs 14 residues. Trimming at V came to 2 bases and at J to 7 bases, leaving 6 bases not matched to a gene. The V gene's germline CDR1 is KGHDR and CDR2 SFDVKD. CDR3 protein: CATSDSDRDSGYTF. As DNA, the CDR3 is TGTGCCACCAGTGATTCCGACAGGGATAGTGGCTACACCTTC.

This clone was recorded once. The V call is TRBV7-9, the J call TRBJ2-1, with TRBD1 identical over 7 bases. Per germline, CDR1 SEHNR and CDR2 FQNEAQ (reference sequence). The V gene end was trimmed by 4 bases and the J gene end by 7 bases; junction bases not matched to a gene: 7. This CDR3 region has 14 residues. CDR3 nucleotides: TGTGCCAGCAGCTCCGGACAGGTGAGGAATGAGCAGTTCTTC. Protein product: CASSSGQVRNEQFF.

This chain links TRBV6-6 with TRBJ2-1; no definite D call. The germline V gene encodes CDR1 MNHNY and CDR2 SVGAGI (reference sequence). With 0 bases removed from V and 9 bases from J, the gap between germline ends came to 6 bases. The CDR3 contains 12 residues. Here the CDR3 reads CASSYSNREQFF. As DNA, the CDR3 is TGTGCCAGCAGTTACTCTAATCGTGAGCAGTTCTTC.

This chain uses TRBV19 with TRBJ1-5; D may be TRBD1 (5 bases). Germline V gene sequence: CDR1 LNHDA, CDR2 SQIVND (reference sequence). Trimming pared 2 bases from V and 3 bases from J, leaving 11 bases between. The CDR3 consists of 15 residues. This CDR3 reads CASSIKQALNQPQHF. The CDR3 region has the DNA TGTGCCAGTAGTATAAAACAGGCCCTCAATCAGCCCCAGCATTTT. The full variable domain, completed using reference TRBV19 and TRBJ1-5, is DGGITQSPKYLFRKEGQNVTLSCEQNLNHDAMYWYRQDPGQGLRLIYYSQIVNDFQKGDIAEGYSVSREKKESFPLTVTSAQKNPTAFYLCASSIKQALNQPQHFGDGTRLSIL.

This sequence joins TRBV10-2 and TRBJ1-3; D not resolved. Germline loops: CDR1 WSHSY, CDR2 SAAADI. CDR3 length equals 13 residues. The ends were cut back, 6 bases at V and 4 bases at J, with 10 bases in the middle. This chain's CDR3 is CASSPDLGNTIYF. The CDR3 coding sequence is TGCGCCAGCAGCCCCGACTTGGGAAACACCATATATTTT.

The V gene is TRBV7-9, the J gene TRBJ2-3, with D perhaps TRBD2 (6 bases). The V gene lost 2 bases and the J gene lost 8 bases, with 20 bases spanning the gap. The germline V gene has CDR1 SEHNR and CDR2 FQNEAQ (reference sequence). The CDR3 contains 16 residues. The chain's CDR3 is CASSLTSWAQIGTQYF. The CDR3 DNA is TGTGCCAGCAGCTTAACTAGCTGGGCGCAGATTGGTACGCAGTATTTT.

This clone appeared a single time. The chain recombines TRBV27 with TRBJ1-5; 9 nucleotides match TRBD1. The J segment lost 4 bases and the V segment lost 8 bases, leaving 6 bases of the junction unmatched. Germline CDR1 reads MNHEY; CDR2 reads SMNVEV (reference sequence). CDR3 length equals 14 residues. The DNA for the CDR3 is TGTGCCAGCGGGTTCGGACAGGGGAATCAGCCCCAGCATTTT. This translates into CASGFGQGNQPQHF.

This chain uses TRBV3-1 (or the pseudogene TRBV3-2) with TRBJ2-3; 8 nucleotides line up with TRBD2. The trim removed 1 base at V and 2 bases at J, leaving 5 bases unmatched. Germline CDR1 LGHDT, CDR2 YNNKEL (reference sequence). This CDR3 comprises 16 residues. The CDR3 sequence: CASSQGWRGDTDTQYF. The CDR3 region has the DNA TGTGCCAGCAGCCAAGGGTGGCGGGGGGACACAGATACGCAGTATTTT.

The chain couples TRBV6-1 to TRBJ2-2, with TRBD1 matching 8 bases. Trimming at V came to 2 bases and at J to 4 bases, leaving 6 bases not matched to a gene. CDR1 is MNHNS and CDR2 is SASEGT in the germline V gene. The CDR3 is 16 residues long. CDR3 sequence (DNA): TGTGCCAGCAGTGAACAGGGGGCAGCGGGCACCGGGGAGCTGTTTTTT. Its protein is CASSEQGAAGTGELFF.

The chain couples TRBV5-4 to TRBJ2-5; 9 bases fit TRBD2. In germline, CDR1 is SGHNT, CDR2 YYREEE (reference sequence). The ends lost 3 bases at V and 8 bases at J; junction bases unmatched: 8. The CDR3 extends over 14 amino acids. This chain's CDR3 is CASSSPGLAGTQYF. The DNA of the CDR3 is TGTGCCAGCAGCTCGCCGGGACTAGCTGGTACCCAGTACTTC.

This clone was picked up one time. The chain uses TRBV11-2 and TRBJ2-5; 11 nucleotides match TRBD2. The CDR3 covers 16 residues. Trimming removed 5 bases from V and 1 base from J; junction bases left unmatched: 6. Germline V gene sequence: CDR1 SGHAT, CDR2 FQNNGV. The CDR3 protein is CASSPWLAGGQETQYF. The CDR3 DNA follows: TGTGCCAGCAGCCCCTGGCTAGCGGGGGGCCAAGAGACCCAGTACTTC.

The chain employs TRBV6-1 and TRBJ2-7; D remains ambiguous. The CDR3 covers 13 residues. V was cut by 2 bases and J by 0 bases, with 5 bases left in between. Germline V gene sequence: CDR1 MNHNS, CDR2 SASEGT. The chain's CDR3 is CASSENYSYEQYF. In DNA, the CDR3 is TGTGCCAGCAGTGAAAACTACTCCTACGAGCAGTACTTC.